This TCR beta chain was identified in a study of shared clonotypes between healthy human individuals (dated by TCRdb to the early 2020s). At the level of the whole study: The cohort included three men and two women between 18 and 49 years of age. Blood TCR repertoires of about five healthy adults were deeply sequenced to estimate repertoire size and the extent of clonotype sharing between individuals. To increase sequencing depth and limit assay-specific biases, different laboratories used diverse techniques to prepare libraries and sequence TCR repertoires. Per donor, leukapheresis produced somewhere between about 0.9 and 9 billion PBMCs.

Using the deep immunoSEQ assay, TCR CDR3 regions were amplified from genomic DNA by multiplex PCR. For each cell subset, the extracted genomic DNA was distributed evenly across all wells of several immunoSEQ 96-well plates, and each plate served as one replicate. For unsorted PBMC, around 330 ng genomic DNA, equal to 30,000 or so T cell genomes, was loaded into each replicate PCR. Unsorted PBMC genomic DNA was sequenced across ten immunoSEQ deep assay plates. The purified libraries were quantified using a Qubit 3.0 fluorometer, sized with a Bioanalyzer 2100, and then quantified again using the KAPA Library Quantification kit. A separate single-read 150-cycle Illumina NextSeq 550 flow cell was used to sequence each immunoSEQ 96-well plate. The paper's processing steps were these. Because only junctional sequences without quality scores were contained in the immunoSEQ output, filtering matching that applied to full-length reads could not be performed. To assign V/J genes and CDR3, sequences were annotated against IMGT germline references using PyIR, a Python wrapper for IgBLAST v1.9. Any read was removed if the V/J assignment was weak (E-value above 1e-6), the CDR3 was missing, or the read contained stop codons, out-of-frame junctions, or ambiguous translated residues. V3J clonotypes were defined by identical inferred V gene, J gene, and CDR3 amino acid sequence. Percentage overlap between repertoires was calculated by dividing the number of shared unique clonotypes by the size of the smaller repertoire. Three approaches were used to assess repertoire richness: RTK rarefaction, the Chao1 estimator, and Recon v2.1 estimates of unobserved clonotypes. TCRdb holds this immuneACCESS table with in-frame rearrangements only. Some clones are missing; in checked studies, unresolved V genes explain under half, and the rest has no known cause. V and J calls and clone size come straight from that table; D and trimming were deduced from the DNA. This sample holds 450,000 to 500,000 clones; over 70% were observed only once. The ten top clones hold about 12% of the sample.

General findings and caveats noted by the study authors: Because the study included a small number of donors, the genetic and exposure-history diversity represented was limited. Pairwise subsampling led to the expectation that sequencing depth would affect the degree of clonotype sharing among donors. Sampling was restricted to blood, and TCR repertoires in tissues likely differ from the TCR repertoires found in blood.

CDR1 and CDR2, looked up from the germline V gene (reference sequence), are SEHNR and FQNEAQ. The CDR3, cysteine through phenylalanine, is 13 amino acids long. The CDR3 DNA has 39 bases and is translated from base 1. V lost 6 bases and J lost 1 base; the stretch between them is 9 bases long. Healthy HIV-negative adults with no recently reported acute infections or vaccinations were included as donors. All donors were Caucasian adults living in Nashville, Tennessee, USA. For unsorted samples, roughly 86 million PBMCs were counted and genomic DNA was extracted with the QIAamp DNA Blood Mini kit. Blood was collected by leukapheresis, and PBMCs were isolated by Ficoll-Histopaque density gradient centrifugation and then cryopreserved in liquid nitrogen vapor phase. A remark on this clone: Its specific antigen is unknown. No base-level quality is on record; no much larger clone is a single base apart.

The rearrangement joined TRBV7-9 to TRBJ1-1; the D gene cannot be named for sure. Material for sequencing was PBMCs. The TCR comes from a woman in her 40s in good health. Some clones in this sample may be carry-over from other donors' samples. The bases are TGTGCCAGCAGTTCAGACGGGAACACTGAAGCTTTCTTT. This sequence encodes CASSSDGNTEAFF.